What follows describes a single T cell receptor beta chain. The entry originates in a study of cytotoxic CD8 clonotypes in ibrutinib-treated CLL. Study-wide context: The authors obtained response samples at a median of about 11 months of treatment, range 6 to 36.

Sequencing used immunoSEQ multiplex PCR; TCRdb keeps in-frame clones, though not all of them. The data show 190,000 or so clones, about two thirds seen once. This receptor was identified in a human donor with chronic lymphocytic leukemia. Sequenced here: PBMCs, sampled after 24 months of ibrutinib treatment.

CDR3 coding DNA: TGTGCCAGCTCACCACAGGTAGCGGGAGCAGGAGATACGCAGTATTTT. Protein product: CASSPQVAGAGDTQYF. V usage is TRBV18 and J usage is TRBJ2-3, with 9 bases lining up with TRBD2. Unmatched junction bases numbered 7, after V lost 1 base and J lost 5 bases. The CDR3 spans 16 residues. The germline gives CDR1 KGHSH, CDR2 LQKENI.